Below are 8 T cell receptor beta chains sequenced from a single sample in a study of blood T cell repertoires in COVID-19. The protocol was immunoSEQ multiplex PCR, while the TCRdb copy is restricted to in-frame clones and leaves out a portion. The data show fewer than 60,000 clones, about 83% seen once. Input material: peripheral blood. The source of these receptors is a man aged 50 or older with acute or convalescent COVID-19.

V gene TRBV13 combines with J gene TRBJ1-6; 9 nucleotides match TRBD1. Germline CDR1 PRHDT, CDR2 FYEKMQ (reference sequence). The CDR3 contains 15 residues. Germline trimming cut 5 bases from V and 10 bases from J; bases unmatched to any gene: 9. This CDR3 reads CASSLNRGRGSPLHF. In DNA, the CDR3 is TGTGCCAGCAGCCTTAACAGGGGGCGAGGGTCACCCCTCCACTTT.

The chain links TRBV27 to TRBJ1-6; D gene uncertain. The CDR3 has 16 residues. Per the germline V gene, CDR1 is MNHEY and CDR2 is SMNVEV (reference sequence). Trimming cost V 1 base and J 0 bases, with 7 bases left between them. For the CDR3, the DNA is TGTGCCAGCAGTTTATTCTCGAGCTCCTATAATTCACCCCTCCACTTT. Encoded protein: CASSLFSSSYNSPLHF.

The chain employs TRBV7-3 and TRBJ2-4; 8 bases are shared with TRBD1. The junction had 8 bases not matched to a gene; V was cut back by 5 bases and J by 8 bases. Germline values: CDR1 SGHTA, CDR2 FQGTGA. The CDR3 sequence is 14 residues long. CDR3: CASSTTGTGDIQYF. The DNA of the CDR3 is TGTGCCAGCAGCACCACCGGGACAGGTGACATTCAGTACTTC. Full variable domain (missing parts from reference TRBV7-3 and TRBJ2-4): GAGVSQTPSNKVTEKGKYVELRCDPISGHTALYWYRQSLGQGPEFLIYFQGTGAADDSGLPNDRFFAVRPEGSVSTLKIQRTERGDSAVYLCASSTTGTGDIQYFGAGTRLSVL.

The chain combines TRBV7-6 with TRBJ1-1; D not certain. CDR1 is SGHVS and CDR2 is FNYEAQ in the germline V gene. The CDR3 runs to 13 residues. V dropped 1 base and J dropped 5 bases, with 8 bases sitting between them. The CDR3 loop reads CASSLGGRTEAFF. The CDR3 DNA sequence: TGTGCCAGCAGCTTAGGCGGTCGGACTGAAGCTTTCTTT.

This rearrangement joins TRBV11-2 to TRBJ2-7, with a weak D call TRBD2 (5 bases). Germline CDR1 reads SGHAT; CDR2 reads FQNNGV. V lost 3 bases, J lost 3 bases, and 12 bases lay in between. The CDR3 is 14 amino acids. Here the CDR3 reads CASSLGLGSYEQYF. The CDR3 region has the DNA TGTGCCAGCAGCTTGGGCTTGGGGAGCTACGAGCAGTACTTC.

The rearrangement uses TRBV10-3 and TRBJ1-1; D perhaps matches TRBD1 (6 bases). This CDR3 contains 16 residues. CDR1 ENHRY and CDR2 SYGVKD come from the germline V gene. Trimming took 0 bases from V and 1 from J, leaving 12 bases between them. The CDR3 loop reads CAISESQGRANTEAFF. CDR3 DNA sequence: TGTGCCATCAGTGAGTCTCAGGGGAGAGCGAACACTGAAGCTTTCTTT.

In its sample, this clone was seen once. This chain links TRBV19 with TRBJ1-2, with TRBD1 matching over 9 bases. The CDR3 covers 14 residues. Germline loops: CDR1 LNHDA, CDR2 SQIVND (reference sequence). V trimming: 6 bases; J trimming: 7 bases; junction bases outside the gene matches: 9. The CDR3 loop is CASSTQGATGGYTF. The CDR3 region has the DNA TGTGCCAGTAGCACACAGGGGGCAACGGGTGGCTACACCTTC.

This chain links TRBV28 with TRBJ2-5, with TRBD2 identical over 14 bases. This CDR3 has 16 amino acids. CDR1 MDHEN and CDR2 SYDVKM come from the germline V gene. The V segment lost 5 bases and the J segment 4 bases; nucleotides outside the gene matches: 6. In nucleotides, the CDR3 is TGTGCCAGCAGTCTGGGGACTAGCGGGAGCTTAGAGACCCAGTACTTC. It codes for CASSLGTSGSLETQYF.